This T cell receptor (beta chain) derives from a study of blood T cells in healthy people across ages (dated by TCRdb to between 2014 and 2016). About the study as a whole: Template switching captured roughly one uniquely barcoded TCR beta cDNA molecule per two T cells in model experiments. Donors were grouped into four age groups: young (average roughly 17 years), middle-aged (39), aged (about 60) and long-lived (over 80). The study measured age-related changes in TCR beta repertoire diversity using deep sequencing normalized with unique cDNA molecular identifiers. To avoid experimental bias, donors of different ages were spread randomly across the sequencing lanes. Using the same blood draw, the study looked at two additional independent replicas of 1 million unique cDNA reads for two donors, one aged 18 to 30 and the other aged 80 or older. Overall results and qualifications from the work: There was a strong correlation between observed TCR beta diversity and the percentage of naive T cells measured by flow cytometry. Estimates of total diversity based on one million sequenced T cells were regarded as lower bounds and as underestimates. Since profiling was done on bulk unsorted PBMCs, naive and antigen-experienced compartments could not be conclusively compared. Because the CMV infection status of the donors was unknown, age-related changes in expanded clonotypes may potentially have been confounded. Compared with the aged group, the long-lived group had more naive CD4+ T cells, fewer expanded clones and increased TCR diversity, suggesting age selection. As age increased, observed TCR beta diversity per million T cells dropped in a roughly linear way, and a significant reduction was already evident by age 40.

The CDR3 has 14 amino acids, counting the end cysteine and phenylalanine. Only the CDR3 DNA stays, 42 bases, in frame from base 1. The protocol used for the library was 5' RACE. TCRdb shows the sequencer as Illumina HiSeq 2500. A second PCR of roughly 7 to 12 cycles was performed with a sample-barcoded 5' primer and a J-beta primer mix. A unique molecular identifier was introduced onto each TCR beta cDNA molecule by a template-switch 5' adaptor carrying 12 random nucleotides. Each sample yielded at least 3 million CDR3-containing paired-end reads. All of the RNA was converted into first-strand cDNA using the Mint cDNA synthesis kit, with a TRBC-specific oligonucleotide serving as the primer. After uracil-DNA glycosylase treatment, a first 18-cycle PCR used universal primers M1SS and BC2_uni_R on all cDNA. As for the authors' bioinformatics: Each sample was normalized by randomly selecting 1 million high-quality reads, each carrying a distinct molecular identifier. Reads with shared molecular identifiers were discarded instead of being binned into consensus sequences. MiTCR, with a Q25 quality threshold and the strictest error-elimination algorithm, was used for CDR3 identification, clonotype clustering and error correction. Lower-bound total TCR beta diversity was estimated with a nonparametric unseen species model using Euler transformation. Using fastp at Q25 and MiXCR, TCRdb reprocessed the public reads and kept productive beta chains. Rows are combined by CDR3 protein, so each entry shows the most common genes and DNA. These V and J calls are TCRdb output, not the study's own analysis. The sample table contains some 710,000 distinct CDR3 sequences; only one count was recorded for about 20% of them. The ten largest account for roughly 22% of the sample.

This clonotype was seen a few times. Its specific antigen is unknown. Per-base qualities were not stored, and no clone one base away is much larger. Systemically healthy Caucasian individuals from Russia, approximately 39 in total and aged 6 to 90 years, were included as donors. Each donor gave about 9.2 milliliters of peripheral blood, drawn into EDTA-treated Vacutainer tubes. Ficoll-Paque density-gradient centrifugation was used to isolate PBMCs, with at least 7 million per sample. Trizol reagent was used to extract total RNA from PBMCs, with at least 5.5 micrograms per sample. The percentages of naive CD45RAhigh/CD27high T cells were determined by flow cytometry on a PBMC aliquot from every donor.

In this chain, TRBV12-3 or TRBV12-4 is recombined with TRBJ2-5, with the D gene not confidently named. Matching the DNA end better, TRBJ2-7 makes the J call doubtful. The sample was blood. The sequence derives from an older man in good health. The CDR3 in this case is CASSFSPRSYEQYF. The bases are TGTGCCAGCAGTTTTTCACCAAGGTCCTACGAGCAGTACTTC.